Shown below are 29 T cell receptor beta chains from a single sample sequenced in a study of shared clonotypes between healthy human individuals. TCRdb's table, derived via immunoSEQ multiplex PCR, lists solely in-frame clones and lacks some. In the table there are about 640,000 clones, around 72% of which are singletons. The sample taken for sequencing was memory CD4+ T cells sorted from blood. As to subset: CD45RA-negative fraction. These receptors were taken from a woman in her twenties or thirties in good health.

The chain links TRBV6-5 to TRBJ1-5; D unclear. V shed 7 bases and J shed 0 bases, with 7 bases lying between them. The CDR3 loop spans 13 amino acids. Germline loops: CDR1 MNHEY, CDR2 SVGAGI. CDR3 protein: CASKRNSNQPQHF. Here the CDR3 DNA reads TGTGCCAGCAAGAGAAATAGCAATCAGCCCCAGCATTTT.

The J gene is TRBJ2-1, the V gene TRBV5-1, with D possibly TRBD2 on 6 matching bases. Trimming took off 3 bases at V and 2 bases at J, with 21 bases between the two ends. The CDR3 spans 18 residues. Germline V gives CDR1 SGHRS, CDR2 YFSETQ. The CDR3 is CASSYRPVAVPTYNEQFF. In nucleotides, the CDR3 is TGCGCCAGCAGCTACCGACCCGTAGCGGTCCCTACCTACAATGAGCAGTTCTTC.

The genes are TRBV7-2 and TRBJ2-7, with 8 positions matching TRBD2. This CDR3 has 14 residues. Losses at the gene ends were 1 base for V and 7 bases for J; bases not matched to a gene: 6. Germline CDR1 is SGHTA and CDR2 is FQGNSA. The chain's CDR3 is CASSLVSGGREQYF. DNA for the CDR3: TGTGCCAGCAGCTTAGTGTCCGGCGGGAGGGAGCAGTACTTC. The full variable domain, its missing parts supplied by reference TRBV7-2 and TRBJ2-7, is GAGVSQSPSNKVTEKGKDVELRCDPISGHTALYWYRQSLGQGLEFLIYFQGNSAPDKSGLPSDRFSAERTGGSVSTLTIQRTQQEDSAVYLCASSLVSGGREQYFGPGTRLTVT.

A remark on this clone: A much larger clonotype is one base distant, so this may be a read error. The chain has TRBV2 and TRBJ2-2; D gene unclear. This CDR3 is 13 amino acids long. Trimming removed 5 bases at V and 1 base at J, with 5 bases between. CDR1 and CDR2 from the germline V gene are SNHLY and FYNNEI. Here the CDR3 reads CASSLVNTGELFF. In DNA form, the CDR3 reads TGTGCCAGCAGTTTAGTGAACACCGGGGAGCTGTTTTTT.

The CDR3 protein is CSVQTSGSSYEQYF. The CDR3 coding sequence is TGCAGCGTTCAGACTAGCGGATCCTCCTACGAGCAGTACTTC. The V and J genes are TRBV29-1 and TRBJ2-7; 9 bases fit TRBD2. Germline-derived CDR1 and CDR2 are SQVTM and ANQGSEA. The CDR3 length is 14 residues. The V gene end was trimmed by 5 bases and the J gene end by 0 bases; junction bases not matched to a gene: 5.

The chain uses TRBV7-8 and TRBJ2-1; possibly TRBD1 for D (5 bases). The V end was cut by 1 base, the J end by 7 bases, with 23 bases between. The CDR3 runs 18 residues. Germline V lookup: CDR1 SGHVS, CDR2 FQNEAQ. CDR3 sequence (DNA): TGTGCCAGCAGCTTAGTTATACAGGCAACATCCCTAGGTAATGAGCAGTTCTTC. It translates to CASSLVIQATSLGNEQFF.

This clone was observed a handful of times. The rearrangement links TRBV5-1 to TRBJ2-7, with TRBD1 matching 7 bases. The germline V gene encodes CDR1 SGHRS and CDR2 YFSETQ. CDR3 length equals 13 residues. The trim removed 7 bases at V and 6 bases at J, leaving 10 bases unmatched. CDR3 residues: CASSNRGETEQYF. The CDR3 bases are TGCGCCAGCTCCAACAGGGGCGAGACCGAGCAGTACTTC.

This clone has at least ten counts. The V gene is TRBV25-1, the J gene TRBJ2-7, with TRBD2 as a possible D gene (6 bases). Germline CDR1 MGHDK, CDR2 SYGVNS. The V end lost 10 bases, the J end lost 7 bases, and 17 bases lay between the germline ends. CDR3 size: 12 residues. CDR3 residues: CATTWGVCEQYF. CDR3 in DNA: TGTGCCACCACTTGGGGGGTATGTGAGCAGTACTTC.

CDR3 sequence reads: CASSSPLSGEGETQYF. As DNA, the CDR3 is TGTGCCAGCAGCTCGCCCCTTAGCGGGGAGGGGGAGACCCAGTACTTC. The chain has TRBV5-4 and TRBJ2-5; 8 bases agree with TRBD2. The CDR3 spans 16 residues. V shed 3 bases, J shed 5 bases, and the junction held 12 bases outside the gene matches. Germline V CDR1 and CDR2: SGHNT, YYREEE (reference sequence).

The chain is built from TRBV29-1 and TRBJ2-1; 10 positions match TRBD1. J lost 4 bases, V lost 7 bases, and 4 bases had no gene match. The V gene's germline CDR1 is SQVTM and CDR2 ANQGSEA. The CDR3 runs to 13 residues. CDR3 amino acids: CSGRDRGYNEQFF. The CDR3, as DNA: TGCAGCGGCCGGGACAGGGGTTACAATGAGCAGTTCTTC.

The CDR3 loop reads CASSLISVLGKVDQPQHF. CDR3 nucleotide sequence: TGTGCCAGCAGTTTAATCTCTGTCCTCGGTAAAGTCGATCAGCCCCAGCATTTT. V usage is TRBV28 and J usage is TRBJ1-5, with D unclear. This CDR3 has 18 residues. The V end lost 2 bases, the J end lost 5 bases, and 22 bases lay between the germline ends. CDR1 is MDHEN, CDR2 SYDVKM, per germline.

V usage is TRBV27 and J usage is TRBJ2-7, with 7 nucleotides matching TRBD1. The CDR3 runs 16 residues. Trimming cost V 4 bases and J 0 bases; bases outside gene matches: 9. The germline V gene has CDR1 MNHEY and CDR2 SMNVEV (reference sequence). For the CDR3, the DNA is TGTGCCAGCAGTTCTTCACCGGACAGGCTCTCCTACGAGCAGTACTTC. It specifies CASSSSPDRLSYEQYF.

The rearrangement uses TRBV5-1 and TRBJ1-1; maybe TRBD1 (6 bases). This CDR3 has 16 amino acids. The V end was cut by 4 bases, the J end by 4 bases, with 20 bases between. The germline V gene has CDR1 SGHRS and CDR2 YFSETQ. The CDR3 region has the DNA TGCGCCAGCAGCCCCCTGCAGTCAGGAGGGGGCACTGAAGCTTTCTTT. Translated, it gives CASSPLQSGGGTEAFF.

CDR3 sequence (DNA): TGTGCCAGCAGCTTAAACACGGAAAATGGCTACACCTTC. Translation gives CASSLNTENGYTF. The rearrangement uses TRBV7-9 and TRBJ1-2; D is unclear. CDR1 SEHNR and CDR2 FQNEAQ come from the germline V gene (reference sequence). This CDR3 is built from 13 residues. Trimming pared 2 bases from V and 6 bases from J, leaving 10 bases between.

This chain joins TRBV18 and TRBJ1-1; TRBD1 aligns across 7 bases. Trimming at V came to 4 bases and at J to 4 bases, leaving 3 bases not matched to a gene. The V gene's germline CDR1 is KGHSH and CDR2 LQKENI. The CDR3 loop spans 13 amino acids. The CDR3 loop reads CASSLTGRTEAFF. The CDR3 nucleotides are TGTGCCAGCTCACTGACAGGGCGCACTGAAGCTTTCTTT.

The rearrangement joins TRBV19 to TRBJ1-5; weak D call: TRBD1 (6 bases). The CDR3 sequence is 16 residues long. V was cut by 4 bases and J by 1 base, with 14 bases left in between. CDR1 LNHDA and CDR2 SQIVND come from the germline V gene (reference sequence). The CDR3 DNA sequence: TGTGCCAGTAGTACGTCCGGGACACAAAGCAATCAGCCCCAGCATTTT. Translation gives CASSTSGTQSNQPQHF.

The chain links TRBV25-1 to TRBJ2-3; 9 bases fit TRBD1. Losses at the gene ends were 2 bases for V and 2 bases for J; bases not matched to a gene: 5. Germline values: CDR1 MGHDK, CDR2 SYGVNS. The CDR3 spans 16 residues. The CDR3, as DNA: TGTGCCAGCAGTGAAGGAGGGACAGGGAACACAGATACGCAGTATTTT. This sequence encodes CASSEGGTGNTDTQYF.

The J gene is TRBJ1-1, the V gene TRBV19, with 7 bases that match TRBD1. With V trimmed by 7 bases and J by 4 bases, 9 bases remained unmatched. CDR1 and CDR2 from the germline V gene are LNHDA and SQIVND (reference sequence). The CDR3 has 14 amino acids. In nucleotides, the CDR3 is TGTGCCAGTATTCGGGACAGCTTAGGCACTGAAGCTTTCTTT. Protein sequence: CASIRDSLGTEAFF.

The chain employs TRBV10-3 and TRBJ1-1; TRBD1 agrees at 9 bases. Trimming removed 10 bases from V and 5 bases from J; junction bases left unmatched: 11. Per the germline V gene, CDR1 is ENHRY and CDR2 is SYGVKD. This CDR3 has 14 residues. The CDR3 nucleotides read TGTGCCACCCTGGGACAGGGTATCGAAACTGAAGCTTTCTTT. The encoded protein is CATLGQGIETEAFF.

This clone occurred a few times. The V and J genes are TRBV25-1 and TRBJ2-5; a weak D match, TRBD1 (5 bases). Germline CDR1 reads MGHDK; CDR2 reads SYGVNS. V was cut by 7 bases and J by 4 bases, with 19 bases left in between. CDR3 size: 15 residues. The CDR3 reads CASTESLQGTETQYF. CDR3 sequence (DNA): TGTGCCAGCACAGAGTCTTTGCAGGGCACAGAGACCCAGTACTTC.

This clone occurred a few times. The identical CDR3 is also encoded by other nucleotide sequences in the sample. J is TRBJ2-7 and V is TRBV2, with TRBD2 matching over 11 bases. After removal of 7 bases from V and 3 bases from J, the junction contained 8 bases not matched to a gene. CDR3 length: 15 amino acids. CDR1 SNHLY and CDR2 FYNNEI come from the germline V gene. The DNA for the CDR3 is TGTGCCAGCACCCCACTAGCGGGAGTTCTCTACGAGCAGTACTTC. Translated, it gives CASTPLAGVLYEQYF.

Here the CDR3 reads CASSLSLDSTSYGYTF. The CDR3 DNA follows: TGTGCCAGCAGCCTAAGTTTGGACAGCACGTCCTATGGCTACACCTTC. The chain links TRBV6-6 to TRBJ1-2, with a tentative D call TRBD1 (6 bases). The CDR3 is 16 amino acids. Trimming took 6 bases from V and 4 from J, leaving 21 bases between them. Germline assignment: CDR1 MNHNY and CDR2 SVGAGI (reference sequence).

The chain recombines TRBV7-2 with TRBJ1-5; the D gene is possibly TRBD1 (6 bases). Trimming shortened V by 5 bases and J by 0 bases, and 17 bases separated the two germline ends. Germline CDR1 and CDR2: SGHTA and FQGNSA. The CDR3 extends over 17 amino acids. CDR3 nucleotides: TGTGCCAGCAGCCGAGGAGGGGGGGCCGGTAGCAATCAGCCCCAGCATTTT. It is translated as CASSRGGGAGSNQPQHF.

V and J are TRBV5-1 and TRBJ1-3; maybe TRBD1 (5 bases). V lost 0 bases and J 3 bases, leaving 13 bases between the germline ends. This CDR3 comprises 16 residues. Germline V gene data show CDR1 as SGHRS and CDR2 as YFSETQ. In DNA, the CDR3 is TGCGCCAGCAGCTTGGGCCCGGGGGTCGTTGGAAACACCATATATTTT. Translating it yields CASSLGPGVVGNTIYF.

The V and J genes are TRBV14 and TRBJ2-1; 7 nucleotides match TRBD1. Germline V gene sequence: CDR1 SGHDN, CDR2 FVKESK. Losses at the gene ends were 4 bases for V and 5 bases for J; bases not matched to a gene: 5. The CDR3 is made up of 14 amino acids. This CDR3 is CASSPGTVNNEQFF. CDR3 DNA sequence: TGTGCCAGCAGCCCTGGGACAGTCAACAATGAGCAGTTCTTC. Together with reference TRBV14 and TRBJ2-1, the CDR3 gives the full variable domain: EAGVTQFPSHSVIEKGQTVTLRCDPISGHDNLYWYRRVMGKEIKFLLHFVKESKQDESGMPNNRFLAERTGGTYSTLKVQPAELEDSGVYFCASSPGTVNNEQFFGPGTRLTVL.

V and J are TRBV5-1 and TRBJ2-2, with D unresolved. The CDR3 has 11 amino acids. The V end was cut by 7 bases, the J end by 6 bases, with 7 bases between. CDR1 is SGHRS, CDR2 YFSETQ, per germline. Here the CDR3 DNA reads TGCGCCAGCCTAGGGCCCGGGGAGCTGTTTTTT. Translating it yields CASLGPGELFF.

The CDR3 DNA sequence: TGTGCCAGTGTAACAGGGTCCCGGCCCCAGCATTTT. It is translated as CASVTGSRPQHF. The J gene is TRBJ1-5, the V gene TRBV28; D possibly corresponds to TRBD1 (6 bases). The CDR3 is 12 residues long. V shed 9 bases and J shed 9 bases, with 15 bases lying between them. From germline, CDR1 is MDHEN and CDR2 SYDVKM.

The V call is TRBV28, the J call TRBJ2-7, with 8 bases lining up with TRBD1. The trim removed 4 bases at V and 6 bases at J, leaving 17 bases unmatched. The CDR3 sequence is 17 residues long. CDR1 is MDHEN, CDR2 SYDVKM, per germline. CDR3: CASSSTLSDRGPGEQYF. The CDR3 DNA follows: TGTGCCAGCAGTTCCACTCTTTCTGACAGGGGTCCCGGCGAGCAGTACTTC.

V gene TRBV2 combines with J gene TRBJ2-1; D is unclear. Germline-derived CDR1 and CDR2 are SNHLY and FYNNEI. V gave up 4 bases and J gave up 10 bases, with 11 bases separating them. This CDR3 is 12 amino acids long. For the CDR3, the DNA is TGTGCCAGCAGTGGTCGTCCGGACGAGCAGTTCTTC. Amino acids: CASSGRPDEQFF.